This entry is about one TCR beta chain. Its matching antigen is unknown. The data derive from a study of cytomegalovirus exposure and HLA in healthy donors. General study points: Some V segments could not be told apart, so they were left out, TRBV6-2 and TRBV6-3 among them.

PCR employed 60 Vbeta and 13 Jbeta primers. The table came from immunoSEQ multiplex PCR; TCRdb's copy has only in-frame clones and leaves some out. The sample yields around 84,000 clones, of which the top ten take up approximately 4.2%. The length of the CDR3 is 16 residues. Trimming cost V 5 bases and J 9 bases; bases outside gene matches: 16. Germline V gene sequence: CDR1 SGHTA, CDR2 FQGNSA. Specimen: PBMCs. The chain joins TRBV7-2 to TRBJ2-3; 8 bases align to TRBD2. The sequence was collected from a man aged 30 to 39 in good health and CMV-seronegative. Here the CDR3 DNA reads TGTGCCAGCAGCCCCGGACTAGCCACGACCCAAGGGACGCAGTATTTT. Translating it yields CASSPGLATTQGTQYF.